This TCR beta chain was retrieved from a study of blood T cell repertoires in COVID-19. Study-wide context: COVID-19 samples, acute and convalescent, were from the United States, Italy and Spain. T cells, B-cell-depleted T cells, or PBMCs supplied cDNA or gDNA.

This CDR3 is built from 15 residues. Trimming cost V 1 base and J 1 base, with 8 bases left between them. Germline CDR1 reads LGHDT; CDR2 reads YNNKEL (reference sequence). Authors' methods: Estimates of nucleated cell counts were drawn from the amplification of reference gene primers. Method: immunoSEQ multiplex PCR; TCRdb's copy keeps in-frame clones and lacks some. V and J calls and clone size are as listed in that table; D and trimming were resolved from the DNA. The data show some 220,000 clones, 80% to 85% seen once. The sequencing sample was made of peripheral blood. This chain connects TRBV3-1 (or the pseudogene TRBV3-2) to TRBJ2-1; D gene ambiguous. This clonotype originated in a woman older than 75 with active or convalescent COVID-19. The CDR3 bases are TGTGCCAGCAGCCAAGTCGGCGGTTCCTACAATGAGCAGTTCTTC. Its protein product is CASSQVGGSYNEQFF.